This T cell receptor (beta chain) came from a study of T cells in Graves' hyperthyroidism and ophthalmopathy. The study, taken as a whole, reports: From stable hyperthyroidism, ophthalmopathy was separated by a 13 V-J model.

In germline, CDR1 is SGHRS, CDR2 YFSETQ. V lost 4 bases and J lost 6; bases outside the gene matches: 8. This CDR3 has 14 amino acids. Clinicians diagnosed patients from clinical symptoms, serum thyroxine and TRAb, thyroid ultrasound and orbital computed tomography. The authors obtained PBMCs from about 9 ml of fresh peripheral blood. RNA transcripts provided the source from which TCR beta CDR3 regions were amplified. TCR CDR3 underwent first-round RT-PCR with the HTBI primer set. TCRdb analysed the multiplex PCR reads with MiXCR anew, one entry per CDR3 protein. The sample lists around 400,000 distinct CDR3 sequences, 15% to 18% seen once, with 28% in the top ten. This clonotype was counted only a few times. The antigen remains unidentified.

The rearrangement links TRBV5-1 to TRBJ1-2; 8 bases map to TRBD1. The sequencing sample was made of blood. The origin of this receptor is a woman under 30 with Graves' hyperthyroidism that later progressed to Graves' ophthalmopathy. The CDR3: CASSTGQGTHGYTF. DNA for the CDR3: TGCGCCAGCAGCACTGGACAGGGTACCCATGGCTACACCTTC.